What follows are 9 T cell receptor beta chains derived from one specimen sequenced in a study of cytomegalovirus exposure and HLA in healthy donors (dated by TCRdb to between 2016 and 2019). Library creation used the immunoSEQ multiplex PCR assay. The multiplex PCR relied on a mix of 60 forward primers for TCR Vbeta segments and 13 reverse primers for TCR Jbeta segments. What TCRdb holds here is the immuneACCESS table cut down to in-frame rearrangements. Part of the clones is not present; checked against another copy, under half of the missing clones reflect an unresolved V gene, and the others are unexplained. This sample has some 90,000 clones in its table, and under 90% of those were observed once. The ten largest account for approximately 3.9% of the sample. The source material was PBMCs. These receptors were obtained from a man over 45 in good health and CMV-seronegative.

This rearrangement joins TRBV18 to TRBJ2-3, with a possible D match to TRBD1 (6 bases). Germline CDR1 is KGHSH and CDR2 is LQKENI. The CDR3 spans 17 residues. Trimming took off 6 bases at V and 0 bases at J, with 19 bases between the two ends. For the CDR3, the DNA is TGTGCCAGCTCCTATCTACCTGACAGGTCGAGCACAGATACGCAGTATTTT. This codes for CASSYLPDRSSTDTQYF.

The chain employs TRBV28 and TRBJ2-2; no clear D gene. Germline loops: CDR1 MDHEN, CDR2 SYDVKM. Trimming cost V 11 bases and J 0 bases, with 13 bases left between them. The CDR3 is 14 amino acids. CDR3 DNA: TGTGCCCTTGGCTCGGGTGCGAACACCGGGGAGCTGTTTTTT. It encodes CALGSGANTGELFF.

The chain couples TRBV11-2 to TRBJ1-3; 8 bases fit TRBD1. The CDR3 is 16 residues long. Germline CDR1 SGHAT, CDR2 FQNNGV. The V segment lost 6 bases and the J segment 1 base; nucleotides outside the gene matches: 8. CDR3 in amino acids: CASSYGQGLSGNTIYF. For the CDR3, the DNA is TGTGCCAGCAGTTACGGACAGGGTTTGTCTGGAAACACCATATATTTT.

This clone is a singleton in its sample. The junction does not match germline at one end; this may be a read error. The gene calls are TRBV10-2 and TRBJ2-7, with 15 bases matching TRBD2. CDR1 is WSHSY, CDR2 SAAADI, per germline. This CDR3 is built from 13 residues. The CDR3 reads CASSEGLAGGRNF. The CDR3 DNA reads TGCGCCAGCAGTGAGGGACTAGCGGGAGGGAGGAACTTC.

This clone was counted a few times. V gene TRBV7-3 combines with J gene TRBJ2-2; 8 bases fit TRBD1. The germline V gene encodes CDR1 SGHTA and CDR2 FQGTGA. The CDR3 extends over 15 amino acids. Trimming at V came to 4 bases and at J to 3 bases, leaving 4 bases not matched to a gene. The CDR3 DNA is TGTGCCAGCAGCTCCACAGGGGGACACACCGGGGAGCTGTTTTTT. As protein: CASSSTGGHTGELFF. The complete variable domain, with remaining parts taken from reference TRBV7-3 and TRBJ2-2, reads GAGVSQTPSNKVTEKGKYVELRCDPISGHTALYWYRQSLGQGPEFLIYFQGTGAADDSGLPNDRFFAVRPEGSVSTLKIQRTERGDSAVYLCASSSTGGHTGELFFGEGSRLTVL.

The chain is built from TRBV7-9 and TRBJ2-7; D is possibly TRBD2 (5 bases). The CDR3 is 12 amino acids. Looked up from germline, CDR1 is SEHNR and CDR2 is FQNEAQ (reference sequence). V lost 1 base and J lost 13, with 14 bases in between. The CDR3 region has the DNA TGTGCCAGCAGCTTAGTGAGTAGGGAGATTTACTTC. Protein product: CASSLVSREIYF.

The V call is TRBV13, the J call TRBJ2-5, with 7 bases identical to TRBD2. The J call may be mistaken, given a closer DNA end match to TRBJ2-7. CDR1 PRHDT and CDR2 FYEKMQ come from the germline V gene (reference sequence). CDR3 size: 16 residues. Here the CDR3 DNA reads TGTGCCAGCAGCTCAACCCCCGGGCGGGAGAAATACGAGCAGTACTTC. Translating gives CASSSTPGREKYEQYF.

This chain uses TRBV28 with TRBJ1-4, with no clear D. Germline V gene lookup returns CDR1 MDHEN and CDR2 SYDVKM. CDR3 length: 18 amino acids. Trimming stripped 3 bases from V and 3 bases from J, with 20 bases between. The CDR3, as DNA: TGTGCCAGCAGTTTCCAAATAGGATCAGGCCAAGCTAATGAAAAACTGTTTTTT. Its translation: CASSFQIGSGQANEKLFF.

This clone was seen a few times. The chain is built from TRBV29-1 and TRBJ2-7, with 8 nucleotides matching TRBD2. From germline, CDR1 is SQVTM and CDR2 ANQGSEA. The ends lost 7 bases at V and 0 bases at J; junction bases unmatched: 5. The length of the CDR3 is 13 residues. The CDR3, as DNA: TGCAGCGCACACAGCGGGAGCTCCTACGAGCAGTACTTC. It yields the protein CSAHSGSSYEQYF.